This T cell receptor beta chain was identified during a study of blood T cells in healthy people across ages. A second PCR of 7 to 11 cycles used a sample-barcoded 5' primer and a J-beta primer mix. TCRdb used MiXCR to reprocess the 5' RACE reads, holding one entry per CDR3 protein. In the table there are about 570,000 distinct CDR3 sequences, 25% to 30% of which are singletons. This clonotype was recorded a few times. The CDR3 extends over 12 amino acids. Trimming took off 6 bases at V and 7 bases at J, with 12 bases between the two ends. From germline, CDR1 is SQVTM and CDR2 ANQGSEA. Material for sequencing was blood. The receptor's source is a woman in her 70s in good health. The V gene is TRBV29-1, the J gene TRBJ2-2, with D perhaps matching TRBD1 or TRBD2 (5 bases each). The CDR3 DNA is TGCAGCGTATCCGGGGCGGGCGGGGAGCTGTTTTTT. This translates into CSVSGAGGELFF.